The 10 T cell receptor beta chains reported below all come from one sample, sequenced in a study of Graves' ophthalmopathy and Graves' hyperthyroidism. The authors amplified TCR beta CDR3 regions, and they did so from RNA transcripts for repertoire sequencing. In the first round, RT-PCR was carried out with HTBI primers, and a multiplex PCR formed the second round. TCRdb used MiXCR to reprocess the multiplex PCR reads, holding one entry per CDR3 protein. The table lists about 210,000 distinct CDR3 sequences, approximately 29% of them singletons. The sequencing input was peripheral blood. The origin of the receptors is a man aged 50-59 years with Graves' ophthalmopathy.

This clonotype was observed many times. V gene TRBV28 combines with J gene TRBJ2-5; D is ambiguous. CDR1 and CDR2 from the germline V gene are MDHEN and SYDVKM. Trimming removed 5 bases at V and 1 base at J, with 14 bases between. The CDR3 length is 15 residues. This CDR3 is CASSMSRHRQETQYF. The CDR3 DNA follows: TGTGCCAGCAGTATGTCGAGGCACCGCCAAGAGACCCAGTACTTC. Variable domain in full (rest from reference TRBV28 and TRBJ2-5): DVKVTQSSRYLVKRTGEKVFLECVQDMDHENMFWYRQDPGLGLRLIYFSYDVKMKEKGDIPEGYSVSREKKERFSLILESASTNQTSMYLCASSMSRHRQETQYFGPGTRLLVL.

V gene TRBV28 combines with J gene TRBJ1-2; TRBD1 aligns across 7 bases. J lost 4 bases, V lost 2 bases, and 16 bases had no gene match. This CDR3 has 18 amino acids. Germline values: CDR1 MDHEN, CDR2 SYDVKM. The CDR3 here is CASSLLRSSDRVGYGYTF. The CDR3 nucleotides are TGTGCCAGCAGTTTACTTCGGTCCTCCGACAGGGTGGGCTATGGCTACACCTTC.

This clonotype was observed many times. CDR3 residues: CATSREGSYGYTF. The CDR3 DNA reads as TGTGCCACCAGCAGAGAGGGAAGCTATGGCTACACCTTC. The V call is TRBV15, the J call TRBJ1-2, with D uncertain. Per germline, CDR1 LNHNV and CDR2 YYDKDF (reference sequence). The CDR3 extends over 13 amino acids. Trimming removed 0 bases from V and 4 bases from J, with 6 bases in between.

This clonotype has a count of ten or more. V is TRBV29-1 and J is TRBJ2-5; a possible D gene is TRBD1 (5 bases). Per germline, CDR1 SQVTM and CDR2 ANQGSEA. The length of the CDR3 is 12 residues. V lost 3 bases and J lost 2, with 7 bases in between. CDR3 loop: CSVEKGQETQYF. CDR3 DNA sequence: TGCAGCGTTGAGAAGGGGCAAGAGACCCAGTACTTC.

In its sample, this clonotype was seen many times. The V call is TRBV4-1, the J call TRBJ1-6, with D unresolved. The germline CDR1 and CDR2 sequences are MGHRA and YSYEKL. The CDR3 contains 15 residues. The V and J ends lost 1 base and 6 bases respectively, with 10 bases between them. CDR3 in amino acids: CASSQGHGVNSPLHF. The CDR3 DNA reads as TGCGCCAGCAGCCAAGGGCACGGCGTTAATTCACCCCTCCACTTT.

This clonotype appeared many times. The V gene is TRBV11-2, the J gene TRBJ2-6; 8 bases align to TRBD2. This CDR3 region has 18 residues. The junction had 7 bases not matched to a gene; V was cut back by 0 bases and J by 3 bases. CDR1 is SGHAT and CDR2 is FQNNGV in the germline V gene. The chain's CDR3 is CASSLDGAGAYGANVLTF. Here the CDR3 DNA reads TGTGCCAGCAGCTTAGATGGAGCGGGGGCTTATGGGGCCAACGTCCTGACTTTC.

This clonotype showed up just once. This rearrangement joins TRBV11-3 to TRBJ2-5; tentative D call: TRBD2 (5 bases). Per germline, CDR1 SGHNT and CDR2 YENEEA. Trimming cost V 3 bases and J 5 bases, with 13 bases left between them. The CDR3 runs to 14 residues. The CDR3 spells CASSLDSRRETQYF. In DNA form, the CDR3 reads TGTGCCAGCAGCTTGGACTCCAGGAGGGAGACCCAGTACTTC.

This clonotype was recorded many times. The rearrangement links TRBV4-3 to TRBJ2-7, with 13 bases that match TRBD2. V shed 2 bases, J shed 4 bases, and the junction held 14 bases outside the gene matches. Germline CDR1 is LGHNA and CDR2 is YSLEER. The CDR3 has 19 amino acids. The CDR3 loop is CASSQQLAGGPLWDYEQYF. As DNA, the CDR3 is TGCGCCAGCAGCCAACAACTAGCGGGAGGGCCTTTATGGGATTACGAGCAGTACTTC.

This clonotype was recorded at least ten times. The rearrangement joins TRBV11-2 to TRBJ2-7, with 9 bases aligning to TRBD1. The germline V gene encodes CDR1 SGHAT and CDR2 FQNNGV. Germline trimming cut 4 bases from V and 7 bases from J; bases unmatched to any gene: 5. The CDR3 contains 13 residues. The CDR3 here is CASSSHRGREQYF. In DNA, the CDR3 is TGTGCCAGCAGCTCCCACAGGGGGCGGGAGCAGTACTTC.

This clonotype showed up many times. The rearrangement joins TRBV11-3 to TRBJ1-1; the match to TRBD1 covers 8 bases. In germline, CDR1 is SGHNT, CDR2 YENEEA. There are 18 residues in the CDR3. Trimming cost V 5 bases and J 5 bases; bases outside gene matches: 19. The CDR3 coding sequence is TGTGCCAGCAGCAGTAGGGGGGGGCAGGGGGCGCCAAGGACTGAAGCTTTCTTT. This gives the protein CASSSRGGQGAPRTEAFF.